This T cell receptor (beta chain) was retrieved from a study of blood T cell repertoires in COVID-19. Across the study: From the United States, Italy and Spain came samples of acute and convalescent COVID-19. T cells, B-cell-depleted T cells, or PBMCs supplied cDNA or gDNA.

Authors' methods: Estimates of nucleated cell counts were drawn from the amplification of reference gene primers. Profiling relied on immunoSEQ multiplex PCR, and the TCRdb table lists in-frame clones only, not all of them. V and J calls and clone size are those listed in that table; D and trimming were worked out from the DNA. The sample contains approximately 410,000 clones, about nine tenths of which appear only once. V dropped 0 bases and J dropped 4 bases, with 9 bases sitting between them. The germline V gene encodes CDR1 MNHEY and CDR2 SVGAGI. This CDR3 is built from 14 residues. Sequencing was done on a sample of peripheral blood. The sequence was collected from a woman aged 25 to 45 with active or convalescent COVID-19. The chain is built from TRBV6-5 and TRBJ1-1, with D possibly matching TRBD1 (6 bases). This CDR3 reads CASSYSGGVTEAFF. In nucleotides, the CDR3 is TGTGCCAGCAGTTACTCAGGGGGGGTCACTGAAGCTTTCTTT.